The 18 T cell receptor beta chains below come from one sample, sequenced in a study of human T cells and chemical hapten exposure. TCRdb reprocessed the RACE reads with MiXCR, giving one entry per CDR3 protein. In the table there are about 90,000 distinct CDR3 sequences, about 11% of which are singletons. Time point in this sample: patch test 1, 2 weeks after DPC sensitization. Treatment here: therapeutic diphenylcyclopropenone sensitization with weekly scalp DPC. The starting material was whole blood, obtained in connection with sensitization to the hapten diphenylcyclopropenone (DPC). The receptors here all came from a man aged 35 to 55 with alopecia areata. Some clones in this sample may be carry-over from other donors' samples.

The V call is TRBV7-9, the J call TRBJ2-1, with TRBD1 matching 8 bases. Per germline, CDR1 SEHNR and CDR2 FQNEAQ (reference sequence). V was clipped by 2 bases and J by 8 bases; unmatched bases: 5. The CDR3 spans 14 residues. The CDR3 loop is CASSLRTGRDEQFF. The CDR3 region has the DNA TGTGCCAGCAGCTTAAGGACAGGGCGCGATGAGCAGTTCTTC.

The CDR3 region is CASSYSTTGNTEAFF. The CDR3 DNA is TGTGCCAGCAGTTACTCCACGACCGGTAACACTGAAGCTTTCTTT. This chain connects TRBV6-2 or TRBV6-3 to TRBJ1-1; no reliable D call. The CDR3 spans 15 residues. The germline V and J ends were trimmed by 0 bases and 2 bases, with 10 bases remaining between them. In germline, CDR1 is MNHEY, CDR2 SVGEGT.

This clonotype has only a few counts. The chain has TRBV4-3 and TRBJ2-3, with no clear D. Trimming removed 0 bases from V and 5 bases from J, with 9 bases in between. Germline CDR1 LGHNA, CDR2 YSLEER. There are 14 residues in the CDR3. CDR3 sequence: CASSQDSLRDTQYF. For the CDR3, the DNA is TGCGCCAGCAGCCAAGACTCCCTAAGAGATACGCAGTATTTT.

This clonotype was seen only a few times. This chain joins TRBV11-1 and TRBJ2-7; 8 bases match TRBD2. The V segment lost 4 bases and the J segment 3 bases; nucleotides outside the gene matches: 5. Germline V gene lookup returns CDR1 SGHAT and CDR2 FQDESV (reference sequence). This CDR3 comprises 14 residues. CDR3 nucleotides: TGTGCCAGCAGCTCAGTAGCGGGGTACTACGAGCAGTACGTC. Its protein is CASSSVAGYYEQYV.

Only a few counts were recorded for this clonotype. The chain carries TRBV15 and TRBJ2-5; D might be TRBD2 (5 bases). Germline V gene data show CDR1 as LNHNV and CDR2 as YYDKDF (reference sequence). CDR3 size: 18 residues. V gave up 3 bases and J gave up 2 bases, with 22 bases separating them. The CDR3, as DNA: TGTGCCACCAGCAGCACCGGAAGCGGTTTTTCCAATCAAGAGACCCAGTACTTC. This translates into CATSSTGSGFSNQETQYF.

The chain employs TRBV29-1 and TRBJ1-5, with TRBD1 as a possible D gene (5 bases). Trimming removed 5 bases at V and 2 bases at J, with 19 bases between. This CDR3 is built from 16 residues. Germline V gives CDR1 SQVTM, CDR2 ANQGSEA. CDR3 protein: CSVRAGNSPCNQPQHF. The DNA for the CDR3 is TGCAGCGTTCGAGCAGGGAACTCCCCCTGCAATCAGCCCCAGCATTTT. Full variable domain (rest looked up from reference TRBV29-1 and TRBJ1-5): SAVISQKPSRDICQRGTSLTIQCQVDSQVTMMFWYRQQPGQSLTLIATANQGSEATYESGFVIDKFPISRPNLTFSTLTVSNMSPEDSSIYLCSVRAGNSPCNQPQHFGDGTRLSIL.

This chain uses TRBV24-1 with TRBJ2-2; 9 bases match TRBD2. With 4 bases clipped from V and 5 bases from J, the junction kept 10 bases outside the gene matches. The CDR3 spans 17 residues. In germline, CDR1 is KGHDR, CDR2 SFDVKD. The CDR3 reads CATSDPPTSGGTGELFF. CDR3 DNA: TGTGCCACCAGTGACCCCCCGACTAGCGGAGGAACCGGGGAGCTGTTTTTT.

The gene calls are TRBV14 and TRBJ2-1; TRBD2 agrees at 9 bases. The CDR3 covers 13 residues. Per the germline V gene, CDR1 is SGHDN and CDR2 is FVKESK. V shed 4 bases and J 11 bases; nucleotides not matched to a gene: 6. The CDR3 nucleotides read TGTGCCAGCAGCCTGAGTCTAGCGGGGAAGCAGTTCTTC. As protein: CASSLSLAGKQFF. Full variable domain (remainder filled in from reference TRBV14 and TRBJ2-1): EAGVTQFPSHSVIEKGQTVTLRCDPISGHDNLYWYRRVMGKEIKFLLHFVKESKQDESGMPNNRFLAERTGGTYSTLKVQPAELEDSGVYFCASSLSLAGKQFFGPGTRLTVL.

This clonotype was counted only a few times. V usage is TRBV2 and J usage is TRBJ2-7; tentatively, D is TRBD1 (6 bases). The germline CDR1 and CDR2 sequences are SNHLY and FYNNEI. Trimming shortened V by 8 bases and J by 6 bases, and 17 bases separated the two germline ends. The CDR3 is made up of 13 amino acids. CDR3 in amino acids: CASGTPIPPEQYF. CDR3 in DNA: TGTGCCAGCGGGACACCTATCCCCCCCGAGCAGTACTTC.

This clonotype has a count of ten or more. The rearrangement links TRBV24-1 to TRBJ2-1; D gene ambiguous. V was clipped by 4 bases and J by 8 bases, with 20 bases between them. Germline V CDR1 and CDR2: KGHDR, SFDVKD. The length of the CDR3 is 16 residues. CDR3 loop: CATSDRTGQVLDEQFF. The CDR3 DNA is TGTGCCACCAGTGACCGGACGGGCCAGGTTTTGGATGAGCAGTTCTTC.

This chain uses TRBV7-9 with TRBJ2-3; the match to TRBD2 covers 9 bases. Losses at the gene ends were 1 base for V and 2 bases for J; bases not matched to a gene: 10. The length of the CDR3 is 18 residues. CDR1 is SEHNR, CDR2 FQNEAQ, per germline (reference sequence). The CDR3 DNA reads TGTGCCAGCAGCTTAGGAACCCTTAGCGGGGGTTTCACAGATACGCAGTATTTT. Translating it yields CASSLGTLSGGFTDTQYF.

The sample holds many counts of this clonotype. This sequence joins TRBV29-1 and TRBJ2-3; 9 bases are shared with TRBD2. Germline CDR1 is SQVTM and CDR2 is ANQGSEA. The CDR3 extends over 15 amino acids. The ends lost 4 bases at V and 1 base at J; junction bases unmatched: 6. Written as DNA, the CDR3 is TGCAGCGTTGTAGGGTGGACTAGCGGCACAGATACGCAGTATTTT. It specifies CSVVGWTSGTDTQYF.

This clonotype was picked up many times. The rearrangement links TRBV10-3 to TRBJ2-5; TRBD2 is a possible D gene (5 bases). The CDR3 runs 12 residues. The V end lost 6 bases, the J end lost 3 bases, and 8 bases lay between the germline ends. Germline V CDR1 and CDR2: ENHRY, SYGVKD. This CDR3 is CAISAEEETQYF. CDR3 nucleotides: TGTGCCATCAGCGCGGAGGAAGAGACCCAGTACTTC.

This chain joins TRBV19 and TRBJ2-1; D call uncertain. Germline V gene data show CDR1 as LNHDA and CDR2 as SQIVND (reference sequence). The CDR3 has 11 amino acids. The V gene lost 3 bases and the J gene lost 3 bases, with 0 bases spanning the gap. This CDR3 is CASSIYNEQFF. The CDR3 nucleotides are TGTGCCAGTAGTATCTACAATGAGCAGTTCTTC.

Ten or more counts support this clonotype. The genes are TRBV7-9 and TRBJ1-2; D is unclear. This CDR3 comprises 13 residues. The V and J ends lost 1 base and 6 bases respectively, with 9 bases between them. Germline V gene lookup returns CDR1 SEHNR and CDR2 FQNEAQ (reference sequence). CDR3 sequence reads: CASSLDASHGYTF. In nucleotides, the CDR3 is TGTGCCAGCAGCTTAGATGCGTCGCATGGCTACACCTTC.

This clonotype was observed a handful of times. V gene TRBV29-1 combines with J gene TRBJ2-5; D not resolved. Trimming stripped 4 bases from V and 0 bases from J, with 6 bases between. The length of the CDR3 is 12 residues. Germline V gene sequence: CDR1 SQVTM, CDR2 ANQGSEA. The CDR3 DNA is TGCAGCGTTGGGACGGACCAAGAGACCCAGTACTTC. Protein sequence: CSVGTDQETQYF.

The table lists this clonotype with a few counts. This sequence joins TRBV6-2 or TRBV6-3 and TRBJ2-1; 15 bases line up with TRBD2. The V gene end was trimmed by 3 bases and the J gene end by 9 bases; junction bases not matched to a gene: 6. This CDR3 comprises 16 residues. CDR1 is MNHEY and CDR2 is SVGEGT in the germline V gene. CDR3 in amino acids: CASSYGGLAGGAEQFF. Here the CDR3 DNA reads TGTGCCAGCAGTTATGGGGGACTAGCGGGAGGAGCTGAGCAGTTCTTC.

CDR3 loop: CSVDRVGSEAFF. The CDR3 DNA is TGCAGCGTTGATAGGGTCGGTTCTGAAGCTTTCTTT. V is TRBV29-1 and J is TRBJ1-1; D unclear. V lost 3 bases and J 6 bases, leaving 11 bases between the germline ends. Germline V gene sequence: CDR1 SQVTM, CDR2 ANQGSEA. There are 12 residues in the CDR3.